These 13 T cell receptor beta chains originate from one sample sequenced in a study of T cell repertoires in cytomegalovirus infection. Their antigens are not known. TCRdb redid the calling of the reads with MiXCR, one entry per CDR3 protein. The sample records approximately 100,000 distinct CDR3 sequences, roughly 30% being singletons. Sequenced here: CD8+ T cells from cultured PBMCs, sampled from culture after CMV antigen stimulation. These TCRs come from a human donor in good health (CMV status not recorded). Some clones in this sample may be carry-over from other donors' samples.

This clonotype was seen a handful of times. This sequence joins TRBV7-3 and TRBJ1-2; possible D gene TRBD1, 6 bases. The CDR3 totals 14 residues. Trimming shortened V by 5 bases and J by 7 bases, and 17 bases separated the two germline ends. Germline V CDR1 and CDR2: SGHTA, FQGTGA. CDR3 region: CASSPLTGFSGYTF. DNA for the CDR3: TGTGCCAGCAGCCCTTTGACAGGCTTTAGTGGCTACACCTTC.

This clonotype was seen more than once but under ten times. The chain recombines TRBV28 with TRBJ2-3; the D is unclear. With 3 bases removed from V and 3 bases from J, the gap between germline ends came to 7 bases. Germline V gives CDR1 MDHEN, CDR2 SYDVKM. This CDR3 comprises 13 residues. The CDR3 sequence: CASSFTVTDTQYF. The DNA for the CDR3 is TGTGCCAGCAGTTTCACAGTAACAGATACGCAGTATTTT.

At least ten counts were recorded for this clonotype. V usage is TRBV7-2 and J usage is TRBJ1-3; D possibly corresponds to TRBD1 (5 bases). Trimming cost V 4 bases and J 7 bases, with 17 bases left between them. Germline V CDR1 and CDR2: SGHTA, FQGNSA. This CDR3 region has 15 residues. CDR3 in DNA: TGTGCCAGCAGCTCCGCAGGGTTCTCTCCGAACACCATATATTTT. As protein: CASSSAGFSPNTIYF.

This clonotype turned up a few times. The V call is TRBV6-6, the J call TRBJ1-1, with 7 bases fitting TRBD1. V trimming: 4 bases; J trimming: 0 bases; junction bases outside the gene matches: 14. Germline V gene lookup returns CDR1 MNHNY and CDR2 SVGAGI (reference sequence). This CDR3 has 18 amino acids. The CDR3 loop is CASSSLFRDSIMNTEAFF. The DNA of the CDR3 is TGTGCCAGCAGTTCACTATTCCGGGACAGCATAATGAACACTGAAGCTTTCTTT.

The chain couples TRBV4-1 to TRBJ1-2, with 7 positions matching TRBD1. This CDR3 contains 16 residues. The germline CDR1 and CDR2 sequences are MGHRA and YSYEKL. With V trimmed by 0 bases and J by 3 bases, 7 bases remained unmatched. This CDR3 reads CASSQDRAGQDYGYTF. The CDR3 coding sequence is TGCGCCAGCAGCCAAGATCGTGCCGGACAGGACTATGGCTACACCTTC.

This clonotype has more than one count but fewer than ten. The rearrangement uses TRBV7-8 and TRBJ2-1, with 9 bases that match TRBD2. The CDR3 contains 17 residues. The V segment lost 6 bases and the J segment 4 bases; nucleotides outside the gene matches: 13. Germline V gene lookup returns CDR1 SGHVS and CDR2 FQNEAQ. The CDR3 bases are TGTGCCAGCAGTCTGGCGGAAGGACTAGCGAGTTACAATGAGCAGTTCTTC. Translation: CASSLAEGLASYNEQFF.

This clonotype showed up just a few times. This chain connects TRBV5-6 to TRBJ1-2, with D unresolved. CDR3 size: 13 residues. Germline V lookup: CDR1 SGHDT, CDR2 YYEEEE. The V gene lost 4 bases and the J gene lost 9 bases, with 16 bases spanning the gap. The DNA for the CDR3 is TGTGCCAGCAGCGAGACCCTGAGTTCGCGCTACACCTTC. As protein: CASSETLSSRYTF. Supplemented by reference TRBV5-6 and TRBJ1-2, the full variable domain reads DAGVTQSPTHLIKTRGQQVTLRCSPKSGHDTVSWYQQALGQGPQFIFQYYEEEERQRGNFPDRFSGHQFPNYSSELNVNALLLGDSALYLCASSETLSSRYTFGSGTRLTVV.

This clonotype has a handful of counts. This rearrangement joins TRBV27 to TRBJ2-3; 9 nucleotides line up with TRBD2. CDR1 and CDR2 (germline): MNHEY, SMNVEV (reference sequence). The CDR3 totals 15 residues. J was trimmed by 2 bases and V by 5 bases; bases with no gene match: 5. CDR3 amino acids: CASSPRLAVTDTQYF. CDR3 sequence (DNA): TGTGCCAGCAGTCCGAGACTAGCGGTCACAGATACGCAGTATTTT.

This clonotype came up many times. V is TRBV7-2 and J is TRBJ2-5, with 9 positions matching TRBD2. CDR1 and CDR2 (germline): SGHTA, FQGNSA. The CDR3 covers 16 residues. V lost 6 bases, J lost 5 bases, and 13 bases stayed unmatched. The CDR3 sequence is CASRPLGGGALETQYF. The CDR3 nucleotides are TGTGCCAGCAGACCTCTGGGCGGGGGGGCACTCGAGACCCAGTACTTC. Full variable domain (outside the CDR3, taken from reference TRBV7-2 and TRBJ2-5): GAGVSQSPSNKVTEKGKDVELRCDPISGHTALYWYRQSLGQGLEFLIYFQGNSAPDKSGLPSDRFSAERTGGSVSTLTIQRTQQEDSAVYLCASRPLGGGALETQYFGPGTRLLVL.

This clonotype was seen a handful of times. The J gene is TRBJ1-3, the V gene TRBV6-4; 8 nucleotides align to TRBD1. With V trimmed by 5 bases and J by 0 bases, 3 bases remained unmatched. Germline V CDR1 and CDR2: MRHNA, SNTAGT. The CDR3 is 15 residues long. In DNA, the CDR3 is TGTGCCAGCAGTAGAACAGGGGGCTCTGGAAACACCATATATTTT. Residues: CASSRTGGSGNTIYF.

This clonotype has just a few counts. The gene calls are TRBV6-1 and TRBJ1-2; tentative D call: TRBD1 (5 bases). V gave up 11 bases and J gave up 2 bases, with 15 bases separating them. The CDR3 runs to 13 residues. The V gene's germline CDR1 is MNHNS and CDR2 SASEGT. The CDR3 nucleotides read TGTGCCGTAGGGGTCAGAGACAACTATGGCTACACCTTC. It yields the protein CAVGVRDNYGYTF.

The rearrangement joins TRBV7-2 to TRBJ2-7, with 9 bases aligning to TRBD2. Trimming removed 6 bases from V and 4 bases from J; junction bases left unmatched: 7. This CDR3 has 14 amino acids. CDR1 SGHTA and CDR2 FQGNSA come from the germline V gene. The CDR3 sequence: CASRGSGGLYEQYF. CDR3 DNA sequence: TGTGCCAGCAGAGGCAGCGGGGGGTTGTACGAGCAGTACTTC.

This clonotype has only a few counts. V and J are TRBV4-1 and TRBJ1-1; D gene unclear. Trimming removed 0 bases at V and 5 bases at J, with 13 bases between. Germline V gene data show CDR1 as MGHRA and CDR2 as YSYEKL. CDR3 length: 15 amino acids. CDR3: CASSQDWEGLTEAFF. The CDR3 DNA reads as TGCGCCAGCAGCCAAGATTGGGAGGGCTTGACTGAAGCTTTCTTT.